The rows below give T cell receptor beta chains drawn from one sample of a study of shared clonotypes between healthy human individuals. The table came from immunoSEQ multiplex PCR; TCRdb's copy has only in-frame clones and leaves some out. The sample carries a few million clones, about 92% recorded once. Sample: naive CD4+ T cells sorted from blood. These TCRs come from a young man in good health. Each CDR3 is given with its conserved first and last residue. A D gene is named only where the DNA matches it firmly. The listing skips clone size in some rows; elsewhere it reads once, few, many or a size class.

>.|16|TRBD1|TRBJ2-1|TRBV7-2
TGTGCCAGCAGCCCAGCCCGACAGGGCACCTTCAATGAGCAGTTCTTC
CASSPARQGTFNEQFF
>.|17|TRBD1|TRBJ2-7|TRBV11-2
TGTGCCAGCAGCTACCGGGACAGGCCATCACCGAGGTACGAGCAGTACTTC
CASSYRDRPSPRYEQYF
>.|13|.|TRBJ2-3|TRBV7-9
TGTGCCAGCAGCTTAGATCCGAGACTAGGACAGTATTTT
CASSLDPRLGQYF
>.|16|.|TRBJ2-3|TRBV4-1
TGCGCCAGCAGCCCTCGGATATCTCAAAACACAGATACGCAGTATTTT
CASSPRISQNTDTQYF
>.|14|.|TRBJ2-3|TRBV2
TGTGCCAGCAGGGGACCCCCTAGCACAGATACGCAGTATTTT
CASRGPPSTDTQYF
>.|13|TRBD1|TRBJ1-2|TRBV7-8
TGTGCCAGCAGCGAGGACAGGAACTATGGCTACACCTTC
CASSEDRNYGYTF
>once|15|TRBD2|TRBJ2-1|TRBV7-2
TGTGCCAGCAGCTTGCCGGGACTACTAAACAATGAGCAGTTCTTC
CASSLPGLLNNEQFF
>.|12|TRBD1|TRBJ1-1|TRBV30
TGTGCCTGGAGTAACAGGGGGACTGAAGCTTTCTTT
CAWSNRGTEAFF
>.|15|TRBD1|TRBJ1-3|TRBV27
TGTGCCAGCAGTTTAGAGGGGGCTAGTGGAAACACCATATATTTT
CASSLEGASGNTIYF
>.|14|.|TRBJ2-7|TRBV30
TGTGCCTGGACGCAGGGTGGGAGCTCCTACGAGCAGTACTTC
CAWTQGGSSYEQYF